This T cell receptor (beta chain) appears in the sequencing data of a study of spatial heterogeneity in lung cancer (dated by TCRdb to between 2018 and 2021). At the level of the whole study: Samples were obtained from over 70 patients with early-stage, untreated non-small cell lung cancer from the lung TRACERx cohort. TCR alpha and beta repertoires were quantitatively compared across multiple tumor regions, matched nontumor lung and blood in non-small cell lung cancer. Both alpha and beta chains were TCR-sequenced in hundreds of tumor regions, approximately 68 matched nontumor lung samples and 45 to 60 PBMC samples obtained at surgery. Nonsynonymous mutation counts, determined by whole-exome sequencing of tumor tissue, were related to TCR repertoire features. Follow-up PBMC samples were sequenced whenever available, and the median time to follow-up was 2 to 3 years after resection. Beta-chain transcripts were consistently detected in greater numbers than alpha-chain transcripts, which likely reflected higher beta-chain transcript abundance. In the raw uncorrected reads, each unique combination of TCR and UMI appeared on average more than ten times.

Findings and caveats that apply to the study as a whole: Only 13 to 15 patients were included in the comparisons of baseline and follow-up blood repertoires. Ubiquitous expanded tumor TCRs were detected in blood more often at tumor resection than at routine follow-up. Confirming at a functional level the hypothesis that regional TCRs recognize regional mutations was considered to require additional single-cell paired TCR alpha and beta sequencing.

This clonotype was found many times. It lacks a known antigen. Nothing much larger sits one base from this clone, and base qualities are not available. Library preparation was by 5' RACE. Sequencing was performed on a NextSeq 500. In the TCR library protocol, a unique molecular identifier was attached to each TCR cDNA molecule so that PCR and sequencing errors could be corrected. For the original study's pipeline: TCR identification, UMI-based error correction and CDR3 extraction were performed with Decombinator tools. TCRs above a frequency of 2 per 1,000, corresponding to the top 1% of the tumor frequency distribution, were defined as expanded. Renyi diversity was computed with the R vegan package after each repertoire had been subsampled 100 times to 5,000 TCRs. CDR3 similarity networks were built from amino acid triplet string-kernel similarity, connecting CDR3s with pairwise similarity above 0.82. TCRdb applied fastp at Q25 and MiXCR to the public reads, then kept only in-frame beta chains. Records with the same CDR3 protein are collapsed into one entry carrying the most frequent genes and DNA. The V and J calls and clone size are TCRdb's, not the authors'. A total of 9,500 to 13,000 distinct CDR3 sequences appear in this sample, about a tenth of them only once. The ten largest clonotypes hold around 35% of the sample.

The label giving this sample's time point can be read as: blood at routine non-recurrence follow-up after resection. TCR sequencing used whole RNA extracted from tumor and nontumor lung tissue, or from cryopreserved PBMC samples, without cell sorting. Only patients for whom sufficient RNA was available from at least two tumor regions were selected for TCR sequencing. This receptor was obtained from a female donor with early-stage non-small cell lung cancer. Sequencing used PBMCs, obtained at follow-up.

The nucleotides read TGTGCCAGCAGCCAAGGACTAGCGGGACGGGGCGAGCAGTACTTC. It is translated as CASSQGLAGRGEQYF. The V and J genes are TRBV14 and TRBJ2-7, with 11 bases aligning to TRBD2. The junction shows trimming of 1 base on V and 6 bases on J, and the gene matches do not reach 5 bases of it. CDR1 SGHDN and CDR2 FVKESK were looked up in the germline V gene. The CDR3 contains 15 residues, cysteine and phenylalanine counted. CDR3 DNA is the only sequence kept; it has 45 bases, read in frame from the first base.